These 12 T cell receptor beta chains were all obtained from the same sample, sequenced in a study of blood T cell repertoires in COVID-19. Assay used: immunoSEQ multiplex PCR; TCRdb lists only in-frame clones, some missing. The sample includes about 110,000 clones, approximately 85% of them seen just once. Material for sequencing was peripheral blood. Receptor source: a middle-aged man with acute or convalescent COVID-19.

The chain combines TRBV23-1 with TRBJ2-1; a weak D match, TRBD1 (6 bases). TRBV23-1 is an ORF for which the function is uncertain. V shed 11 bases and J shed 2 bases, with 16 bases lying between them. This CDR3 has 14 residues. The CDR3 DNA reads TGCGCCGGTCCGGGGCAGGGGACCTACAATGAGCAGTTCTTC. Amino acid sequence: CAGPGQGTYNEQFF.

The chain carries TRBV30 and TRBJ1-2; 7 bases align to TRBD1. Germline V gene sequence: CDR1 GTSNPN, CDR2 SVGIG (reference sequence). V lost 7 bases and J lost 2; bases outside the gene matches: 4. This CDR3 contains 12 residues. CDR3: CASGGFNYGYTF. The CDR3 DNA follows: TGTGCCTCAGGGGGGTTCAACTATGGCTACACCTTC. Together with reference TRBV30 and TRBJ1-2, the CDR3 gives the full variable domain: SQTIHQWPATLVQPVGSPLSLECTVEGTSNPNLYWYRQAAGRGLQLLFYSVGIGQISSEVPQNLSASRPQDRQFILSSKKLLLSDSGFYLCASGGFNYGYTFGSGTRLTVV.

The CDR3 protein is CASSAWTGGPNTEAFF. The DNA for the CDR3 is TGCGCCAGCAGCGCATGGACAGGGGGCCCGAACACTGAAGCTTTCTTT. The J gene is TRBJ1-1, the V gene TRBV4-3; TRBD1 agrees at 11 bases. The junction had 6 bases not matched to a gene; V was cut back by 5 bases and J by 1 base. Per the germline V gene, CDR1 is LGHNA and CDR2 is YSLEER. CDR3 length equals 16 residues.

In nucleotides, the CDR3 is TGTGCCAGCAGACGGACATACTCCTACGAGCAGTACTTC. Translation gives CASRRTYSYEQYF. J is TRBJ2-7 and V is TRBV6-5; D may be TRBD1 (5 bases). V was trimmed by 6 bases and J by 0 bases, leaving 9 bases between them. This CDR3 contains 13 residues. Germline loops: CDR1 MNHEY, CDR2 SVGAGI.

The V gene is TRBV6-5, the J gene TRBJ2-1; D not resolved. CDR1 and CDR2 (germline): MNHEY, SVGAGI. This CDR3 contains 14 residues. V was shortened by 6 bases and J by 6 bases, with 15 bases between the two germline ends. This chain's CDR3 is CASRKTLASNEQFF. DNA of the CDR3: TGTGCCAGCAGGAAAACCCTCGCTAGCAATGAGCAGTTCTTC.

The genes are TRBV6-2 or TRBV6-3 and TRBJ2-3; 15 bases agree with TRBD2. The CDR3 length is 18 residues. Unmatched junction bases numbered 9, after V lost 6 bases and J lost 2 bases. Germline CDR1 is MNHEY and CDR2 is SVGEGT. The CDR3 region has the DNA TGTGCCAGCAGACCTACCGGGACTAGCGGGGGGTACACAGATACGCAGTATTTT. It is translated as CASRPTGTSGGYTDTQYF.

The rearrangement links TRBV19 to TRBJ1-4; TRBD1 matches at 7 bases. The CDR3 has 15 amino acids. Unmatched junction bases numbered 16, after V lost 10 bases and J lost 8 bases. CDR1 is LNHDA and CDR2 is SQIVND in the germline V gene (reference sequence). The CDR3 coding sequence is TGTGCCACCTCCATGGGGGTGACAGGGCTGGAAAAACTGTTTTTT. It is translated as CATSMGVTGLEKLFF.

V gene TRBV5-1 combines with J gene TRBJ2-7; 15 bases fit TRBD2. The CDR3 runs 14 residues. The J segment lost 4 bases and the V segment lost 4 bases, leaving 0 bases of the junction unmatched. Germline-derived CDR1 and CDR2 are SGHRS and YFSETQ. CDR3 in DNA: TGCGCCAGCAGCGGGACTAGCGGGAGGTACGAGCAGTACTTC. It specifies CASSGTSGRYEQYF.

The chain joins TRBV11-3 to TRBJ2-5, with TRBD2 matching 8 bases. Germline-derived CDR1 and CDR2 are SGHNT and YENEEA. This CDR3 contains 15 residues. Losses at the gene ends were 3 bases for V and 1 base for J; bases not matched to a gene: 4. CDR3 sequence (DNA): TGTGCCAGCAGCTTGGACGGGGGGGCCCAAGAGACCCAGTACTTC. This encodes CASSLDGGAQETQYF.

V and J are TRBV5-1 and TRBJ1-6; 7 bases are a match to TRBD1. CDR1 SGHRS and CDR2 YFSETQ come from the germline V gene. J was trimmed by 7 bases and V by 6 bases; bases with no gene match: 4. The CDR3 is 13 residues long. The CDR3 DNA is TGCGCCAGCAAGGGGACAGAAAATTCACCCCTCCACTTT. Translation: CASKGTENSPLHF.

The CDR3 region has the DNA TGTGCCAGCAGCGAGGTGGACGGGGAGCTGTTTTTT. Its protein is CASSEVDGELFF. The rearrangement links TRBV2 to TRBJ2-2, with D hard to call. Trimming cost V 6 bases and J 7 bases, with 9 bases left between them. Germline CDR1 and CDR2: SNHLY and FYNNEI. CDR3 length: 12 amino acids. Full variable domain (missing parts from reference TRBV2 and TRBJ2-2): EPEVTQTPSHQVTQMGQEVILRCVPISNHLYFYWYRQILGQKVEFLVSFYNNEISEKSEIFDDQFSVERPDGSNFTLKIRSTKLEDSAMYFCASSEVDGELFFGEGSRLTVL.

The rearrangement uses TRBV19 and TRBJ2-3, with 11 bases that match TRBD1. Trimming at V came to 3 bases and at J to 3 bases, leaving 5 bases not matched to a gene. The CDR3 spans 16 residues. The germline V gene has CDR1 LNHDA and CDR2 SQIVND (reference sequence). CDR3 bases: TGTGCCAGTAGTATCCAGGACAGGGGGCTAACAGATACGCAGTATTTT. Protein sequence: CASSIQDRGLTDTQYF.